This TCR beta chain is drawn from a study of T cell responses to AZD1222 COVID-19 vaccine. Trimming removed 5 bases at V and 4 bases at J, with 8 bases between. CDR3 size: 12 residues. Germline V gene sequence: CDR1 SEHNR, CDR2 FQNEAQ (reference sequence). This table comes from immunoSEQ multiplex PCR, and its TCRdb copy is limited to in-frame clones, with some not included. Counted here are some 160,000 clones, around 88% occurring once; the ten biggest clones make up 0.95% to 1.1%. The receptor's source is an adult who received the AZD1222 COVID-19 vaccine. Here the sequenced sample was peripheral blood, taken 28 days after the second AZD1222 dose. This chain connects TRBV7-9 to TRBJ1-1; D remains ambiguous. CDR3 in DNA: TGTGCCAGCAGCCCGCCTATCACTGAAGCTTTCTTT. Protein sequence: CASSPPITEAFF.